These 5 T cell receptor beta chains share one sample of origin, sequenced in a study of T cell responses to AZD1222 COVID-19 vaccine. Clones were read by immunoSEQ multiplex PCR, and TCRdb kept only the in-frame ones, dropping some. Among 80,000 to 100,000 clones listed, approximately 90% were seen once. The sequenced sample was peripheral blood, obtained 28 days after the second AZD1222 dose. The receptors were gathered from an adult who received the AZD1222 COVID-19 vaccine.

The CDR3 reads CASSSSDRGINLGEQFF. The DNA of the CDR3 is TGTGCCAGCAGCTCTTCGGACAGGGGAATAAATTTGGGTGAGCAGTTCTTC. The chain is built from TRBV7-9 and TRBJ2-1; 9 bases align to TRBD1. The CDR3 has 17 amino acids. Germline V gene lookup returns CDR1 SEHNR and CDR2 FQNEAQ (reference sequence). The junction had 16 bases not matched to a gene; V was cut back by 4 bases and J by 9 bases.

The chain couples TRBV18 to TRBJ1-5, with D possibly being TRBD1 (5 bases). CDR3 size: 14 residues. CDR1 and CDR2 (germline): KGHSH, LQKENI. V shed 6 bases and J shed 7 bases, with 16 bases lying between them. The CDR3 loop is CASSPEEGIQPQHF. For the CDR3, the DNA is TGTGCCAGCTCCCCCGAGGAGGGGATCCAGCCCCAGCATTTT.

This sequence joins TRBV28 and TRBJ1-1; D is uncertain. CDR1 MDHEN and CDR2 SYDVKM come from the germline V gene. The CDR3 consists of 13 residues. V was shortened by 5 bases and J by 7 bases, with 14 bases between the two germline ends. The CDR3 spells CASSTPTVLEAFF. DNA of the CDR3: TGTGCCAGCAGTACCCCAACAGTCCTTGAAGCTTTCTTT.

This chain links TRBV29-1 with TRBJ2-7; 7 nucleotides align to TRBD1. V lost 3 bases to trimming and J lost 3 bases; unmatched junction nucleotides: 5. Looked up from germline, CDR1 is SQVTM and CDR2 is ANQGSEA. This CDR3 has 13 amino acids. The CDR3 is CSVEVTGFYEQYF. CDR3 sequence (DNA): TGCAGCGTTGAGGTGACAGGGTTCTACGAGCAGTACTTC.

This clone has a single count. V usage is TRBV19 and J usage is TRBJ2-7, with D tentatively TRBD1 or TRBD2 (6 bases each). Trimming stripped 5 bases from V and 6 bases from J, with 14 bases between. The V gene's germline CDR1 is LNHDA and CDR2 SQIVND (reference sequence). The CDR3 consists of 13 residues. CDR3 in amino acids: CASSGGPAGEQYF. CDR3 coding DNA: TGTGCCAGTAGTGGGGGGCCCGCGGGCGAGCAGTACTTC.